This entry features one TCR beta chain sequence. Its target is not known. Produced via immunoSEQ multiplex PCR; TCRdb's table is partial and in-frame only. The sample carries 600,000 to 800,000 clones, over 60% recorded once. The data were taken from a study of shared clonotypes between healthy human individuals. Germline V lookup: CDR1 SGHRS, CDR2 YFSETQ. This CDR3 region has 16 residues. Trimming at V came to 0 bases and at J to 1 base, leaving 3 bases not matched to a gene. Whole-study results and caveats: Some clonotypes were shared by all four sorted-subset donors, while others were not shared. The non-shared ones had lower generation probabilities than the shared ones. Tissues were not sampled, only blood, and their repertoires likely differ.

The receptor comes from a woman in her thirties in good health. Sequencing was performed on memory CD4+ T cells sorted from blood. Described subset: CD45RA-negative fraction. This chain uses TRBV5-1 with TRBJ2-2; TRBD1 matches at 7 bases. CDR3 DNA sequence: TGCGCCAGCAGCTTGGAGGGACAGATGAACACCGGGGAGCTGTTTTTT. It is translated as CASSLEGQMNTGELFF.